Following are 23 T cell receptor beta chains from one sample sequenced in a study of blood T cell repertoires in COVID-19. TCRdb's table, derived via immunoSEQ multiplex PCR, lists solely in-frame clones and lacks some. The sample lists 450,000 to 500,000 clones; 80% to 90% were seen once. The specimen was peripheral blood. These receptor sequences come from a human donor in a cohort sampled during active COVID-19.

The chain links TRBV20-1 to TRBJ1-2, with no clear D. The CDR3 spans 17 residues. Germline CDR1 and CDR2: DFQATT and SNEGSKA (reference sequence). Trimming took off 3 bases at V and 2 bases at J, with 22 bases between the two ends. The CDR3 DNA sequence: TGCAGTGCTAGTCTTGAGGGCTCGACGGCGCGCAACTATGGCTACACCTTC. Its translation is CSASLEGSTARNYGYTF.

V usage is TRBV28 and J usage is TRBJ2-1, with 7 bases fitting TRBD2. V gave up 10 bases and J gave up 10 bases; unmatched junction bases: 7. The CDR3 contains 11 residues. CDR1 is MDHEN, CDR2 SYDVKM, per germline. CDR3: CATSEREEQFF. The DNA of the CDR3 is TGTGCCACCTCTGAGCGGGAAGAGCAGTTCTTC.

About this clone: This sample also contains other DNA sequences that code for the same CDR3. J is TRBJ2-5 and V is TRBV5-1, with D perhaps TRBD2 (6 bases). Germline V gene sequence: CDR1 SGHRS, CDR2 YFSETQ. The CDR3 is made up of 13 amino acids. Between the trimmed V and J ends, which lost 0 bases and 5 bases, there was a span of 8 bases. The CDR3 DNA reads TGCGCCAGCAGCTTGGCCGGAGGGGAGACCCAGTACTTC. This gives the protein CASSLAGGETQYF.

The J gene is TRBJ1-1, the V gene TRBV30, with 9 bases lining up with TRBD1. Germline CDR1 is GTSNPN and CDR2 is SVGIG (reference sequence). This CDR3 has 15 amino acids. V was pared by 2 bases and J by 5 bases, with 9 bases of the junction left unmatched. CDR3 sequence (DNA): TGTGCCTGGAGTTTTACAGGGGGCGCGGTTACTGAAGCTTTCTTT. It is translated as CAWSFTGGAVTEAFF.

V usage is TRBV7-2 and J usage is TRBJ2-3; 10 nucleotides agree with TRBD1. Germline V gives CDR1 SGHTA, CDR2 FQGNSA. The length of the CDR3 is 15 residues. The ends lost 4 bases at V and 6 bases at J; junction bases unmatched: 7. The CDR3 sequence: CASSSDRGVGDTQYF. CDR3 DNA: TGTGCCAGCAGCTCGGACAGGGGGGTAGGTGATACGCAGTATTTT.

The V gene is TRBV28, the J gene TRBJ2-7, with TRBD2 identical over 12 bases. CDR3 size: 15 residues. J was trimmed by 4 bases and V by 7 bases; bases with no gene match: 8. The V gene's germline CDR1 is MDHEN and CDR2 SYDVKM. The CDR3 nucleotides are TGTGCCAGCAACCCTAGCGGGAGGGCCACGTACGAGCAGTACTTC. This sequence encodes CASNPSGRATYEQYF.

This clone was detected once. This sequence joins TRBV10-2 and TRBJ1-4; D may be TRBD1 (5 bases). Trimming removed 4 bases at V and 8 bases at J, with 17 bases between. CDR1 and CDR2 from the germline V gene are WSHSY and SAAADI. The CDR3 is 15 amino acids. As DNA, the CDR3 is TGCGCCAGCAGTGTCCGGGACGCGGGGAGGGAAAAACTGTTTTTT. It encodes CASSVRDAGREKLFF.

The chain combines TRBV6-5 with TRBJ2-3, with TRBD2 matching 9 bases. With 10 bases clipped from V and 2 bases from J, the junction kept 10 bases outside the gene matches. CDR1 is MNHEY and CDR2 is SVGAGI in the germline V gene. This CDR3 region has 15 residues. Here the CDR3 reads CATVARTSATDTQYF. In DNA, the CDR3 is TGTGCCACTGTAGCGAGGACTAGCGCCACAGATACGCAGTATTTT.

The chain combines TRBV4-1 with TRBJ2-1, with D possibly matching TRBD1 (5 bases). In germline, CDR1 is MGHRA, CDR2 YSYEKL. The V and J ends lost 0 bases and 8 bases respectively, with 11 bases between them. The CDR3 runs 14 residues. CDR3 amino acids: CASSQEAGAHEQFF. CDR3 nucleotides: TGCGCCAGCAGCCAAGAGGCTGGGGCACATGAGCAGTTCTTC.

A single count supports this clone. The rearrangement links TRBV18 to TRBJ2-7; 9 bases fit TRBD1. Trimming removed 0 bases from V and 6 bases from J; junction bases left unmatched: 3. The CDR3 is made up of 14 amino acids. Per germline, CDR1 KGHSH and CDR2 LQKENI. In nucleotides, the CDR3 is TGTGCCAGCTCACCACCGGAGACAGGGGGCGAGCAGTACTTC. Translation gives CASSPPETGGEQYF.

V usage is TRBV5-1 and J usage is TRBJ2-2; D perhaps matches TRBD2 (6 bases). CDR3 length: 15 amino acids. The V end lost 9 bases, the J end lost 1 base, and 16 bases lay between the germline ends. Germline assignment: CDR1 SGHRS and CDR2 YFSETQ. This CDR3 is CATRITSQNTGELFF. In nucleotides, the CDR3 is TGCGCCACCAGAATCACTAGCCAGAACACCGGGGAGCTGTTTTTT.

The rearrangement joins TRBV6-1 to TRBJ2-3; D is unclear. The CDR3 has 16 residues. CDR1 and CDR2 (germline): MNHNS, SASEGT. Trimming cost V 3 bases and J 4 bases, with 17 bases left between them. The CDR3 here is CASSDLLLTLADTQYF. Here the CDR3 DNA reads TGTGCCAGCAGTGATTTACTACTCACTTTAGCAGATACGCAGTATTTT.

This clone has a single count. The chain carries TRBV7-9 and TRBJ2-1, with D possibly TRBD1 on 6 matching bases. Trimming pared 4 bases from V and 12 bases from J, leaving 13 bases between. Germline V gives CDR1 SEHNR, CDR2 FQNEAQ (reference sequence). This CDR3 contains 12 residues. The CDR3 sequence is CASSSPGQSQFF. The CDR3, as DNA: TGTGCCAGCAGCTCCCCAGGACAGTCGCAGTTCTTC.

This clone has more than one count but fewer than ten. The V and J genes are TRBV19 and TRBJ1-5; D unclear. Per the germline V gene, CDR1 is LNHDA and CDR2 is SQIVND (reference sequence). The CDR3 is made up of 15 amino acids. V lost 7 bases and J 3 bases, leaving 16 bases between the germline ends. CDR3 sequence reads: CASTTLVLNNQPQHF. The CDR3 DNA reads as TGTGCCAGTACCACCCTGGTCCTAAACAATCAGCCCCAGCATTTT.

This clone appeared a single time. This chain uses TRBV7-2 with TRBJ2-3, with a weak D call TRBD2 (5 bases). The germline CDR1 and CDR2 sequences are SGHTA and FQGNSA. This CDR3 region has 14 residues. V was shortened by 3 bases and J by 6 bases, with 13 bases between the two germline ends. CDR3 DNA: TGTGCCAGCAGCTTTAAGGCCGGGGTGGATACGCAGTATTTT. It is translated as CASSFKAGVDTQYF.

The rearrangement links TRBV7-2 to TRBJ1-3; 7 nucleotides align to TRBD1. Trimming took 1 base from V and 2 from J; bases not matched to a gene: 2. Germline values: CDR1 SGHTA, CDR2 FQGNSA. The length of the CDR3 is 15 residues. The CDR3 is CASSLVQGTGNTIYF. The DNA for the CDR3 is TGTGCCAGCAGCTTAGTACAGGGGACTGGAAACACCATATATTTT. Looking up the rest from reference TRBV7-2 and TRBJ1-3 gives the full variable domain: GAGVSQSPSNKVTEKGKDVELRCDPISGHTALYWYRQSLGQGLEFLIYFQGNSAPDKSGLPSDRFSAERTGGSVSTLTIQRTQQEDSAVYLCASSLVQGTGNTIYFGEGSWLTVV.

This chain links TRBV28 with TRBJ1-2; D gene ambiguous. V lost 2 bases and J 4 bases, leaving 20 bases between the germline ends. Germline V gene lookup returns CDR1 MDHEN and CDR2 SYDVKM. The CDR3 covers 17 residues. CDR3 protein: CASSLVQAAPNGYGYTF. CDR3 coding DNA: TGTGCCAGCAGTTTAGTCCAGGCCGCCCCCAATGGCTATGGCTACACCTTC.

This clone was picked up a small number of times. V and J are TRBV3-1 (or the pseudogene TRBV3-2) and TRBJ1-2; 7 bases fit TRBD1. This CDR3 has 14 residues. The germline V gene encodes CDR1 LGHDT and CDR2 YNNKEL (reference sequence). Trimming removed 4 bases from V and 10 bases from J; junction bases left unmatched: 12. CDR3 DNA sequence: TGTGCCAGCAGCCCCAGTAACAGGGGAAATCCCTACACCTTC. It translates to CASSPSNRGNPYTF.

With respect to this clone: Other DNA sequences in the sample encode the same CDR3. The chain uses TRBV9 and TRBJ1-5, with 9 nucleotides matching TRBD1. The CDR3 runs to 14 residues. CDR1 and CDR2 from the germline V gene are SGDLS and YYNGEE. With V trimmed by 0 bases and J by 5 bases, 0 bases remained unmatched. The CDR3 loop reads CASSVGQGDQPQHF. The CDR3 DNA sequence: TGTGCCAGCAGCGTAGGACAGGGGGATCAGCCCCAGCATTTT. Variable domain in full (rest from reference TRBV9 and TRBJ1-5): DSGVTQTPKHLITATGQRVTLRCSPRSGDLSVYWYQQSLDQGLQFLIQYYNGEERAKGNILERFSAQQFPDLHSELNLSSLELGDSALYFCASSVGQGDQPQHFGDGTRLSIL.

The chain uses TRBV14 and TRBJ2-1, with 9 bases lining up with TRBD2. This CDR3 has 15 residues. Unmatched junction bases numbered 6, after V lost 7 bases and J lost 2 bases. Germline V gives CDR1 SGHDN, CDR2 FVKESK. The CDR3 DNA follows: TGTGCCAGCACCCATAGCGGGAGCGCCTACAATGAGCAGTTCTTC. It specifies CASTHSGSAYNEQFF. Combining the CDR3 with reference TRBV14 and TRBJ2-1 gives the whole variable domain EAGVTQFPSHSVIEKGQTVTLRCDPISGHDNLYWYRRVMGKEIKFLLHFVKESKQDESGMPNNRFLAERTGGTYSTLKVQPAELEDSGVYFCASTHSGSAYNEQFFGPGTRLTVL.

The CDR3 region has the DNA TGTGCCAGCAGCTTTGGACTAGCGGGACCCCCTTATAGCACAGATACGCAGTATTTT. Translation gives CASSFGLAGPPYSTDTQYF. This chain links TRBV7-9 with TRBJ2-3; 12 nucleotides agree with TRBD2. Germline CDR1 is SEHNR and CDR2 is FQNEAQ (reference sequence). This CDR3 has 19 residues. The trim removed 3 bases at V and 0 bases at J, leaving 10 bases unmatched.

The gene calls are TRBV27 and TRBJ2-5; D unclear. The CDR3 spans 14 residues. V lost 0 bases to trimming and J lost 5 bases, with 10 bases between them. Germline V CDR1 and CDR2: MNHEY, SMNVEV (reference sequence). The CDR3 spells CASSLSPGSETQYF. The CDR3 DNA reads as TGTGCCAGCAGTTTATCGCCAGGATCGGAGACCCAGTACTTC.

The chain carries TRBV2 and TRBJ2-5; weak D call: TRBD2 (5 bases). This CDR3 region has 15 residues. CDR1 SNHLY and CDR2 FYNNEI come from the germline V gene. The V end was cut by 5 bases, the J end by 6 bases, with 19 bases between. The CDR3 is CASSSPSGIGQTQYF. Written as DNA, the CDR3 is TGTGCCAGCAGTTCGCCGTCGGGGATCGGACAGACCCAGTACTTC.